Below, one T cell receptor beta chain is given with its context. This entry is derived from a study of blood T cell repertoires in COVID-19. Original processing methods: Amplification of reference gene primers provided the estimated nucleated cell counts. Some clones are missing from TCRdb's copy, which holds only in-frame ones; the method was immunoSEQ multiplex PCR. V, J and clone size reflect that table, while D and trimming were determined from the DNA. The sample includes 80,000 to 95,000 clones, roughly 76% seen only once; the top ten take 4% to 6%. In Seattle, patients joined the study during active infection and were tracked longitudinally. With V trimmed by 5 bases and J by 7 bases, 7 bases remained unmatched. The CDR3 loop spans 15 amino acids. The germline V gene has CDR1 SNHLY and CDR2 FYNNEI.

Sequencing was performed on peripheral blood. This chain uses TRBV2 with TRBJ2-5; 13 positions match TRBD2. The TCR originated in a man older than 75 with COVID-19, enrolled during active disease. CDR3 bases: TGTGCCAGCAGTTCACTAGCGGGGGGGCCGGGGACCCAGTACTTC. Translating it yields CASSSLAGGPGTQYF.